These T cell receptor beta chains were read from a single sample in a study of blood T cell repertoires in COVID-19. Profiled with immunoSEQ multiplex PCR; TCRdb holds only in-frame clones, not every one. The table shows fewer than 20,000 clones, with 70% to 90% occurring only once. The sequenced sample consisted of PBMCs or T cells enriched from blood (not recorded which). Receptors were obtained from a woman aged 30 to 39 who had recovered from COVID-19. CDR3s include the opening cysteine and the closing phenylalanine or tryptophan. Each record gives: J gene, V gene, D gene, clone size, CDR3 DNA, CDR3 protein. D genes are given only for firm matches. Rows may omit the clone size; those that give it use once, few, many or a size class.

J gene: TRBJ2-5
V gene: TRBV2
D gene: TRBD2
clone size: -
CDR3 DNA: TGTGCCAGCAGTCGACTAGCGGGGGGGCAAGAGACCCAGTACTTC
CDR3 protein: CASSRLAGGQETQYF

J gene: TRBJ1-6
V gene: TRBV3-1/TRBV3-2
D gene: -
clone size: -
CDR3 DNA: TGTGCCAGCAGCCAAGGGGGAGCAGGTAACCGATCACCCCTCCACTTT
CDR3 protein: CASSQGGAGNRSPLHF

J gene: TRBJ2-7
V gene: TRBV6-5
D gene: TRBD2
clone size: -
CDR3 DNA: TGTGCCAGCAGGATCCCGGGAGGGGGCGAGCAGTACTTC
CDR3 protein: CASRIPGGGEQYF

J gene: TRBJ2-5
V gene: TRBV7-2
D gene: -
clone size: -
CDR3 DNA: TGTGCCAGCAGCTCCACTAGGACAGAGACCCAGTACTTC
CDR3 protein: CASSSTRTETQYF

J gene: TRBJ2-2
V gene: TRBV19
D gene: TRBD1
clone size: once
CDR3 DNA: TGTGCCGGGAAACAGGGGGCGAACACCGGGGAGCTGTTTTTT
CDR3 protein: CAGKQGANTGELFF

J gene: TRBJ2-6
V gene: TRBV11-3
D gene: TRBD1
clone size: -
CDR3 DNA: TGTGCCAGCAGCTTAGACAGGGGGACCTCTGGGGCCAACGTCCTGACTTTC
CDR3 protein: CASSLDRGTSGANVLTF

J gene: TRBJ2-7
V gene: TRBV11-3
D gene: -
clone size: -
CDR3 DNA: TGTGCCACCCTCCCCCTGGGAGGTGGACCCTCCTACGAGCAGTACTTC
CDR3 protein: CATLPLGGGPSYEQYF

J gene: TRBJ1-3
V gene: TRBV7-2
D gene: -
clone size: -
CDR3 DNA: TGTGCCAGCAGTCAGGGGAATCTTGGAAACACCATATATTTT
CDR3 protein: CASSQGNLGNTIYF

J gene: TRBJ2-5
V gene: TRBV3-1/TRBV3-2
D gene: TRBD2
clone size: -
CDR3 DNA: TGTGCCAGCAGCCCACGATGGCGGGGGGGCCGTTCAGGTGAGACCCAGTACTTC
CDR3 protein: CASSPRWRGGRSGETQYF

J gene: TRBJ2-3
V gene: TRBV21-1
D gene: -
clone size: -
CDR3 DNA: TGTGCCAGCAGCGGACCCAACCGGGACAGCTCTATAGATACGCAGTATTTT
CDR3 protein: CASSGPNRDSSIDTQYF

J gene: TRBJ1-1
V gene: TRBV11-2
D gene: -
clone size: -
CDR3 DNA: TGTGCCAGCAGCTTAGCTACGCTAACAGGGAACACTGAAGCTTTCTTT
CDR3 protein: CASSLATLTGNTEAFF

J gene: TRBJ2-7
V gene: TRBV24-1
D gene: TRBD1
clone size: -
CDR3 DNA: TGTGCCACCAGTGATCACCGGGGGACAGGGGAATCCTACGAGCAGTACTTC
CDR3 protein: CATSDHRGTGESYEQYF

J gene: TRBJ2-1
V gene: TRBV30
D gene: -
clone size: -
CDR3 DNA: TGTGCCCGCACTCGGGGGACCTCCTACAATGAGCAGTTCTTC
CDR3 protein: CARTRGTSYNEQFF

J gene: TRBJ1-1
V gene: TRBV4-1
D gene: -
clone size: once
CDR3 DNA: TGCGCCAGCAGCCAAGATCGGGGGAGGGACACTGAAGCTTTCTTT
CDR3 protein: CASSQDRGRDTEAFF

J gene: TRBJ1-5
V gene: TRBV11-2
D gene: TRBD1
clone size: -
CDR3 DNA: TGTGCCAGCAGCGTACTACAGGGGGCAGGCAATCAGCCCCAGCATTTT
CDR3 protein: CASSVLQGAGNQPQHF

J gene: TRBJ2-3
V gene: TRBV7-2
D gene: -
clone size: -
CDR3 DNA: TGTGCCAGCAGCTACACGGCTGGACTTCCCACAGATACGCAGTATTTT
CDR3 protein: CASSYTAGLPTDTQYF

J gene: TRBJ1-1
V gene: TRBV10-3
D gene: -
clone size: -
CDR3 DNA: TGTGCCACAGGAGAAAACAGGAAGAACACTGAAGCTTTCTTT
CDR3 protein: CATGENRKNTEAFF

J gene: TRBJ2-2
V gene: TRBV24-1
D gene: -
clone size: -
CDR3 DNA: TGTGCCACCAGTAATACAGGAAGGGACACCGGGGAGCTGTTTTTT
CDR3 protein: CATSNTGRDTGELFF

J gene: TRBJ1-2
V gene: TRBV5-6
D gene: -
clone size: -
CDR3 DNA: TGTGCCAGCAGCTTGGATGGGGGGAAAAGCTATGGCTACACCTTC
CDR3 protein: CASSLDGGKSYGYTF

J gene: TRBJ2-1
V gene: TRBV3-1/TRBV3-2
D gene: TRBD1
clone size: once
CDR3 DNA: TGTGCCAGCAGGGGACAGTCCGACTACAATGAGCAGTTCTTC
CDR3 protein: CASRGQSDYNEQFF

J gene: TRBJ2-3
V gene: TRBV7-2
D gene: -
clone size: -
CDR3 DNA: TGTGCCAGCAGGCCGGGACAAAGCACAGATACGCAGTATTTT
CDR3 protein: CASRPGQSTDTQYF

J gene: TRBJ1-2
V gene: TRBV19
D gene: TRBD1
clone size: once
CDR3 DNA: TGTGCCAGTAGTGCCCGAGGACAGGGACCCTCAGGCGGCTACACCTTC
CDR3 protein: CASSARGQGPSGGYTF

J gene: TRBJ1-2
V gene: TRBV9
D gene: -
clone size: once
CDR3 DNA: TGTGCCAGCAGCGTAGGACCAGGAAACTATGGCTACACCTTC
CDR3 protein: CASSVGPGNYGYTF

J gene: TRBJ2-6
V gene: TRBV9
D gene: TRBD1
clone size: -
CDR3 DNA: TGTGCCAGCAGCGTAGTGGGACAGGGTCCGGGGGCCAACGTCCTGACTTTC
CDR3 protein: CASSVVGQGPGANVLTF

J gene: TRBJ2-3
V gene: TRBV4-2
D gene: TRBD2
clone size: -
CDR3 DNA: TGTGCCAGCAGCCAAGCGGGGCGGGGGGACACAGATACGCAGTATTTT
CDR3 protein: CASSQAGRGDTDTQYF

J gene: TRBJ2-1
V gene: TRBV7-3
D gene: TRBD2
clone size: once
CDR3 DNA: TGTGCCAGCAGCCCCTCGACTAGCGGGATACCCAGGGGGAATGAGCAGTTCTTC
CDR3 protein: CASSPSTSGIPRGNEQFF

J gene: TRBJ2-3
V gene: TRBV11-1
D gene: -
clone size: -
CDR3 DNA: TGTGCCAGCAGCTTCCGGCGGGGATGGACAGATACGCAGTATTTT
CDR3 protein: CASSFRRGWTDTQYF

J gene: TRBJ2-5
V gene: TRBV9
D gene: -
clone size: once
CDR3 DNA: TGTGCCAGCAGTCCCCAATCCGTGGCCCAAGAGACCCAGTACTTC
CDR3 protein: CASSPQSVAQETQYF

J gene: TRBJ2-2
V gene: TRBV24-1
D gene: TRBD2
clone size: -
CDR3 DNA: TGTGCCACCTCCTCCTCCCGACTAGCGGGGGCCACAGGGACCGGGGAGCTGTTTTTT
CDR3 protein: CATSSSRLAGATGTGELFF

J gene: TRBJ2-1
V gene: TRBV6-2/TRBV6-3
D gene: TRBD2
clone size: -
CDR3 DNA: TGTGCCAGCAGTACGCTAGCGGGGGGGCGTGAGCAGTTCTTC
CDR3 protein: CASSTLAGGREQFF

J gene: TRBJ1-4
V gene: TRBV16
D gene: -
clone size: -
CDR3 DNA: TGTGCCAGCAGCCAATTGGAGTCAGAAAAACTGTTTTTT
CDR3 protein: CASSQLESEKLFF

J gene: TRBJ1-1
V gene: TRBV6-2/TRBV6-3
D gene: -
clone size: once
CDR3 DNA: TGTGCCAGCAGTTACGCCAAATTATCGGGGAACACTGAAGCTTTCTTT
CDR3 protein: CASSYAKLSGNTEAFF

J gene: TRBJ1-1
V gene: TRBV12-3/TRBV12-4
D gene: TRBD1
clone size: -
CDR3 DNA: TGTGCCAGCAGTTTAACGGGACAGTCGGAAGCTTTCTTT
CDR3 protein: CASSLTGQSEAFF

J gene: TRBJ2-1
V gene: TRBV7-9
D gene: TRBD2
clone size: -
CDR3 DNA: TGTGCCAGCAGCTTAGGGCTAGCGGGGGCCGGGGATGAGCAGTTCTTC
CDR3 protein: CASSLGLAGAGDEQFF

J gene: TRBJ1-5
V gene: TRBV4-2
D gene: -
clone size: few
CDR3 DNA: TGTGCCAGCAGCCCCGGTCGGGATCAGCCCCAGCATTTT
CDR3 protein: CASSPGRDQPQHF

J gene: TRBJ1-5
V gene: TRBV6-5
D gene: TRBD1
clone size: -
CDR3 DNA: TGTGCCAGCAGTTTGGACAGGGGGAATCAGCCCCAGCATTTT
CDR3 protein: CASSLDRGNQPQHF

J gene: TRBJ1-6
V gene: TRBV19
D gene: TRBD1
clone size: -
CDR3 DNA: TGTGCCAGTAGTATAGAGACAGGGGGTTCACCCCTCCACTTT
CDR3 protein: CASSIETGGSPLHF

J gene: TRBJ1-1
V gene: TRBV11-2
D gene: -
clone size: -
CDR3 DNA: TGTGCCAGCAGCTTGCAGGGATCGGAAGCTTTCTTT
CDR3 protein: CASSLQGSEAFF

J gene: TRBJ2-2
V gene: TRBV6-5
D gene: -
clone size: once
CDR3 DNA: TGTGCCAGCAATTACTTCAGCGCGAACACCGGGGAGCTGTTTTTT
CDR3 protein: CASNYFSANTGELFF

J gene: TRBJ1-2
V gene: TRBV19
D gene: TRBD1
clone size: -
CDR3 DNA: TGTGCCAGTACCCGACAGGGAACCTATGGCTACACCTTC
CDR3 protein: CASTRQGTYGYTF